Shown below are 10 T cell receptor beta chains from a single sample sequenced in a study of regulatory T cells in long-lasting Graves disease. Time point indicated: newly diagnosed GD, antithyroid drugs for less than 3 months. Extracted PBMC RNA gave rise to the TCR library. Relying on iRepertoire HTBI primers and Arm-PCR of CDR3 regions, the team built TCR beta libraries. TCRdb re-analysed the multiplex PCR reads in MiXCR, keeping a single row per CDR3 protein. This sample carries a few hundred thousand distinct CDR3 sequences, approximately 12% of them seen once, and the ten largest clones take 15% to 20%. Another study also made use of these data, one on T cells in Graves' hyperthyroidism and ophthalmopathy.

Sequences were derived from peripheral blood mononuclear cells (PBMCs), sampled at new diagnosis, from a patient treated with antithyroid drugs. All receptors derive from a woman between 18 and 30 years old with Graves disease.

This clonotype has ten or more counts. This chain uses TRBV7-6 with TRBJ2-3, with D possibly TRBD2 on 6 matching bases. CDR3 length equals 18 residues. With 5 bases removed from V and 0 bases from J, the gap between germline ends came to 21 bases. The germline V gene encodes CDR1 SGHVS and CDR2 FNYEAQ. The DNA of the CDR3 is TGTGCCAGCAGCCTTCTTCCTACTCGGGGGACTAGCACAGATACGCAGTATTTT. Encoded protein: CASSLLPTRGTSTDTQYF.

This clonotype was seen only a few times. This rearrangement joins TRBV9 to TRBJ2-1; TRBD2 matches at 12 bases. Germline assignment: CDR1 SGDLS and CDR2 YYNGEE. This CDR3 comprises 18 residues. Trimming cost V 0 bases and J 6 bases; bases outside gene matches: 10. CDR3 nucleotides: TGTGCCAGCAGCGTAGCCACTAGCGGGAGGATCGTCACCAATGAGCAGTTCTTC. It specifies CASSVATSGRIVTNEQFF.

This sequence joins TRBV30 and TRBJ2-1, with a weak D call TRBD2 (6 bases). The CDR3 covers 14 residues. V lost 3 bases and J lost 2, with 11 bases in between. CDR1 is GTSNPN and CDR2 is SVGIG in the germline V gene (reference sequence). This CDR3 reads CAWRGGVTYNEQFF. CDR3 coding DNA: TGTGCCTGGAGAGGAGGGGTCACCTACAATGAGCAGTTCTTC. The complete variable domain, with remaining parts taken from reference TRBV30 and TRBJ2-1, reads SQTIHQWPATLVQPVGSPLSLECTVEGTSNPNLYWYRQAAGRGLQLLFYSVGIGQISSEVPQNLSASRPQDRQFILSSKKLLLSDSGFYLCAWRGGVTYNEQFFGPGTRLTVL.

The V call is TRBV4-3, the J call TRBJ2-1, with 16 bases lining up with TRBD2. Germline V lookup: CDR1 LGHNA, CDR2 YSLEER. The CDR3 runs to 17 residues. Trimming cost V 4 bases and J 5 bases; bases outside gene matches: 5. The CDR3 is CASSPGLAGGLHNEQFF. As DNA, the CDR3 is TGCGCCAGCAGCCCGGGACTAGCGGGAGGGCTTCACAATGAGCAGTTCTTC.

This clonotype was observed at least ten times. This chain connects TRBV15 to TRBJ2-1, with 9 bases lining up with TRBD2. CDR1 and CDR2 (germline): LNHNV, YYDKDF (reference sequence). Trimming took 0 bases from V and 0 from J; bases not matched to a gene: 0. The CDR3 runs to 16 residues. The CDR3 here is CATSRDSGSSYNEQFF. CDR3 DNA: TGTGCCACCAGCAGAGATAGCGGGAGCTCCTACAATGAGCAGTTCTTC.

This clonotype was seen at least ten times. The chain has TRBV24-1 and TRBJ2-5; D remains ambiguous. This CDR3 has 16 amino acids. The V end was cut by 4 bases, the J end by 0 bases, with 14 bases between. Per the germline V gene, CDR1 is KGHDR and CDR2 is SFDVKD. CDR3 amino acids: CATSDKPYRDQETQYF. The CDR3 bases are TGTGCCACCAGTGACAAACCTTACAGAGACCAAGAGACCCAGTACTTC.

This clonotype was seen only a few times. Since the CDR3 does not end with the conserved phenylalanine or tryptophan, this likely comes from a read error. This chain joins TRBV10-3 and TRBJ1-5; D remains unclear. This CDR3 has 14 residues. The germline V gene has CDR1 ENHRY and CDR2 SYGVKD. Trimming took off 11 bases at V and 0 bases at J, with 14 bases between the two ends. CDR3 residues: CAAAPPDSNQPQHL. CDR3 nucleotide sequence: TGTGCCGCCGCCCCGCCGGATAGCAATCAGCCCCAGCATCTT.

This clonotype has ten or more counts. V is TRBV27 and J is TRBJ2-2, with no clear D. Germline CDR1 reads MNHEY; CDR2 reads SMNVEV (reference sequence). CDR3 length: 17 amino acids. V was trimmed by 1 base and J by 2 bases, leaving 14 bases between them. The CDR3 sequence is CASSLYNAEPNTGELFF. DNA for the CDR3: TGTGCCAGCAGTTTATATAACGCAGAGCCCAACACCGGGGAGCTGTTTTTT.

V usage is TRBV7-3 and J usage is TRBJ2-2; 12 bases match TRBD2. J was trimmed by 0 bases and V by 3 bases; bases with no gene match: 5. The CDR3 is 18 residues long. CDR1 is SGHTA and CDR2 is FQGTGA in the germline V gene. This CDR3 reads CASSFAGTSGSNTGELFF. As DNA, the CDR3 is TGTGCCAGCAGCTTTGCCGGGACTAGCGGGTCGAACACCGGGGAGCTGTTTTTT.

The chain has TRBV9 and TRBJ2-1, with D unresolved. This CDR3 spans 15 amino acids. Germline CDR1 reads SGDLS; CDR2 reads YYNGEE. Trimming shortened V by 2 bases and J by 7 bases, and 16 bases separated the two germline ends. The CDR3 here is CASSVTTGPFNEQFF. DNA of the CDR3: TGTGCCAGCAGCGTCACAACCGGGCCGTTTAATGAGCAGTTCTTC.